The sequence of this T cell receptor beta chain was determined in a study of Ad26.COV2.S vaccination and SARS-CoV-2 variants. Losses at the gene ends were 4 bases for V and 5 bases for J; bases not matched to a gene: 6. CDR3 length: 15 amino acids. Germline V gene sequence: CDR1 SNHLY, CDR2 FYNNEI. For this clone: Antigen specificity is unknown.

Documented treatment: some 19 received Ad26.COV2.S at low or high dose, single or two shots; about 5 received placebo; per-sample allocation not given. Repertoires come from day 63 after the first vaccine or placebo injection. At a Boston site, the person donating was an adult of 18-55 years. Study-level results: It was vaccine recipients, not placebo recipients, who had the higher spike-specific TCR breadth. Vaccine and placebo groups showed comparable non-spike TCR breadth.

Sequencing used immunoSEQ multiplex PCR; TCRdb keeps in-frame clones, though not all of them. The sample carries roughly 350,000 clones, approximately 90% recorded once. The TCR comes from a person between 18 and 65 years old who received the Ad26.COV2.S COVID-19 vaccine or a placebo. This rearrangement joins TRBV2 to TRBJ1-4, with 8 bases identical to TRBD1. The sample was peripheral blood, taken in a trial of Ad26.COV2.S vaccine versus placebo. The CDR3 spells CASSAPDRDNEKLFF. DNA for the CDR3: TGTGCCAGCAGTGCCCCGGACAGGGACAATGAAAAACTGTTTTTT.